This TCR beta chain was found in a study of CD8+ T cells in alopecia areata. Study information: A regimen of oral tofacitinib, 5 to 10 mg twice daily, was given to treated patients. Study-wide results and limits: Expanded CD8+ clones among the top 100, as well as scalp clonality, were significantly decreased by tofacitinib.

It was cDNA, reverse transcribed from extracted RNA, that served as the sequencing template. Sequencing was performed with immunoSEQ multiplex PCR; in TCRdb, only in-frame clones are kept and a portion is missing. The data contain fewer than 250,000 clones, 60% of them singletons. Treatment noted: oral pan-JAK inhibitor, 5-10 mg twice daily. The germline V and J ends were trimmed by 4 bases and 4 bases, with 17 bases remaining between them. The CDR3 consists of 15 residues. Concerning this clone: The antigen remains undetermined.

Here the sequenced sample was CD4+ T cells sorted from blood, taken at week 24, from a patient treated with tofacitinib. This TCR derives from a human donor with alopecia areata. The chain carries TRBV23-1 and TRBJ2-7, with D possibly TRBD1 on 6 matching bases. TRBV23-1 is classed as an ORF, of uncertain function. CDR3 region: CASSPDRSGYYEQYF. CDR3 nucleotides: TGCGCCAGCAGTCCAGACAGGAGCGGCTATTACGAGCAGTACTTC.